Listed here are 17 T cell receptor beta chains from one sample, sequenced in a study of shared clonotypes between healthy human individuals. Sequencing used immunoSEQ multiplex PCR; TCRdb keeps in-frame clones, though not all of them. This sample yields about 1 million clones, of which about 76% are seen a single time; 1.4% belongs to the top ten. The sample consisted of memory CD4+ T cells sorted from blood. Subset described: CD45RA-negative fraction. Source of these receptors: a man aged 18 to 35 in good health.

This clone occurred a few times. This chain joins TRBV9 and TRBJ2-2, with TRBD2 identical over 7 bases. Germline-derived CDR1 and CDR2 are SGDLS and YYNGEE. The CDR3 loop spans 14 amino acids. The ends lost 6 bases at V and 7 bases at J; junction bases unmatched: 9. CDR3 DNA sequence: TGTGCCAGCATACTCCTCCGGGAGGACGGGGAGCTGTTTTTT. Translating it yields CASILLREDGELFF.

This chain connects TRBV15 to TRBJ2-1; 9 nucleotides line up with TRBD2. CDR3 length: 16 amino acids. Per the germline V gene, CDR1 is LNHNV and CDR2 is YYDKDF (reference sequence). After removal of 4 bases from V and 8 bases from J, the junction contained 12 bases not matched to a gene. The CDR3 spells CATSNRMVAGVDEQFF. DNA of the CDR3: TGTGCCACCAGCAACCGAATGGTAGCGGGGGTAGATGAGCAGTTCTTC.

A word on this clone: The same CDR3 also results from other DNA sequences found in this sample. The genes are TRBV5-1 and TRBJ2-7; D is uncertain. In germline, CDR1 is SGHRS, CDR2 YFSETQ. This CDR3 comprises 14 residues. V shed 0 bases and J shed 0 bases, with 7 bases lying between them. The CDR3 nucleotides read TGCGCCAGCAGCTTGGAAGGTTTCTCCTACGAGCAGTACTTC. Translating gives CASSLEGFSYEQYF.

This clone came up once. The genes are TRBV18 and TRBJ1-1; a possible D gene is TRBD1 (5 bases). V lost 0 bases and J lost 3, with 8 bases in between. CDR1 and CDR2 from the germline V gene are KGHSH and LQKENI. The CDR3 consists of 14 residues. CDR3 sequence: CASSPPGGYTEAFF. CDR3 DNA: TGTGCCAGCTCACCACCGGGGGGTTACACTGAAGCTTTCTTT.

The genes are TRBV7-3 and TRBJ1-6; no definite D call. Germline-derived CDR1 and CDR2 are SGHTA and FQGTGA. V shed 6 bases and J shed 12 bases, with 15 bases lying between them. The CDR3 spans 13 residues. The CDR3 sequence is CASSLGHPGPLHF. As DNA, the CDR3 is TGTGCCAGCAGTCTCGGTCATCCGGGACCCCTCCACTTT.

The chain joins TRBV5-1 to TRBJ1-1; 7 bases agree with TRBD1. Germline loops: CDR1 SGHRS, CDR2 YFSETQ. Losses at the gene ends were 4 bases for V and 5 bases for J; bases not matched to a gene: 8. The CDR3 consists of 14 residues. The CDR3 reads CASSVYRGGTEAFF. CDR3 sequence (DNA): TGCGCCAGCAGCGTATACAGGGGAGGGACTGAAGCTTTCTTT.

The chain combines TRBV7-2 with TRBJ2-7; weak D call: TRBD2 (5 bases). The CDR3 is 13 amino acids. From germline, CDR1 is SGHTA and CDR2 FQGNSA. The V gene lost 5 bases and the J gene lost 5 bases, with 13 bases spanning the gap. The CDR3 protein is CASSPGMDHEQYF. For the CDR3, the DNA is TGTGCCAGCAGCCCCGGGATGGACCACGAGCAGTACTTC.

This clone was observed a single time. The chain carries TRBV30 and TRBJ2-1; 11 bases match TRBD2. This CDR3 has 14 residues. Germline-derived CDR1 and CDR2 are GTSNPN and SVGIG (reference sequence). V shed 0 bases and J 9 bases; nucleotides not matched to a gene: 4. The CDR3 sequence: CAWSVSLAGGEQFF. CDR3 nucleotides: TGTGCCTGGAGTGTAAGTCTAGCGGGAGGTGAGCAGTTCTTC.

V is TRBV6-1 and J is TRBJ2-4, with D unresolved. Germline values: CDR1 MNHNS, CDR2 SASEGT. This CDR3 comprises 15 residues. Trimming removed 7 bases from V and 0 bases from J, with 13 bases in between. The CDR3 protein is CASTLGQAAKNIQYF. CDR3 DNA: TGTGCCAGCACCTTAGGGCAGGCAGCCAAAAACATTCAGTACTTC.

The rearrangement joins TRBV10-1 to TRBJ1-1; D might be TRBD1 (5 bases). Trimming took off 2 bases at V and 0 bases at J, with 7 bases between the two ends. This CDR3 is 14 amino acids long. Germline loops: CDR1 WNHNN, CDR2 SYGVQD (reference sequence). The CDR3 DNA follows: TGCGCCAGCAGTGAGAGGGGTTTGAACACTGAAGCTTTCTTT. This sequence encodes CASSERGLNTEAFF.

This clone is a singleton in its sample. The CDR3 spells CASSRAGGTEAFF. The CDR3 DNA sequence: TGTGCCAGCAGCCGAGCAGGGGGGACTGAAGCTTTCTTT. The J gene is TRBJ1-1, the V gene TRBV7-9; 7 bases fit TRBD1. V dropped 5 bases and J dropped 5; count of bases not matched to a gene: 5. The CDR3 has 13 residues. Germline V lookup: CDR1 SEHNR, CDR2 FQNEAQ (reference sequence). The variable domain in full, completed from reference TRBV7-9 and TRBJ1-1, reads DTGVSQNPRHKITKRGQNVTFRCDPISEHNRLYWYRQTLGQGPEFLTYFQNEAQLEKSRLLSDRFSAERPKGSFSTLEIQRTEQGDSAMYLCASSRAGGTEAFFGQGTRLTVV.

This clone was counted a few times. This chain uses TRBV28 with TRBJ2-6; D remains unclear. The germline V and J ends were trimmed by 4 bases and 3 bases, with 7 bases remaining between them. This CDR3 has 14 residues. The germline V gene has CDR1 MDHEN and CDR2 SYDVKM. In DNA, the CDR3 is TGTGCCAGCAGTTCTCTCTATGGGGCCAACGTCCTGACTTTC. It encodes CASSSLYGANVLTF.

This clone occurred a few times. At the DNA level, this CDR3 is encoded by other sequences in the same sample as well. This chain connects TRBV5-4 to TRBJ2-3; D uncertain. This CDR3 spans 11 amino acids. Germline-derived CDR1 and CDR2 are SGHNT and YYREEE (reference sequence). Trimming removed 2 bases at V and 6 bases at J, with 4 bases between. CDR3 protein: CASSLEDTQYF. CDR3 DNA sequence: TGTGCCAGCAGCTTAGAGGATACGCAGTATTTT.

There are a few counts of this clone. The V and J genes are TRBV30 and TRBJ2-5; TRBD2 matches at 7 bases. Gene TRBJ2-7 matches the end of the DNA better, so the J call may be wrong. The CDR3 runs 12 residues. In germline, CDR1 is GTSNPN, CDR2 SVGIG (reference sequence). CDR3 residues: CAWSVRGVEQYF. Here the CDR3 DNA reads TGTGCCTGGAGTGTACGGGGGGTCGAGCAGTACTTC.

V usage is TRBV25-1 and J usage is TRBJ1-1; D ambiguous. This CDR3 has 16 amino acids. Germline V gives CDR1 MGHDK, CDR2 SYGVNS. Trimming took off 3 bases at V and 1 base at J, with 15 bases between the two ends. CDR3 protein: CASSDQTYGKNTEAFF. In DNA, the CDR3 is TGTGCCAGCAGTGACCAGACTTACGGAAAGAACACTGAAGCTTTCTTT.

The V call is TRBV18, the J call TRBJ2-1; 8 nucleotides align to TRBD1. V shed 2 bases and J 6 bases; nucleotides not matched to a gene: 9. The CDR3 sequence is 16 residues long. Germline values: CDR1 KGHSH, CDR2 LQKENI. The CDR3 bases are TGTGCCAGCTCACCAAGGGGACAGGAATTCGGCAATGAGCAGTTCTTC. As protein: CASSPRGQEFGNEQFF.

This chain uses TRBV5-8 with TRBJ2-5; weak D call: TRBD1 (5 bases). The germline CDR1 and CDR2 sequences are SGHTS and YDEGEE. V was trimmed by 0 bases and J by 1 base, leaving 13 bases between them. The CDR3 runs 16 residues. This CDR3 reads CASSLGGRASQETQYF. In DNA form, the CDR3 reads TGTGCCAGCAGCTTGGGCGGCAGGGCGTCCCAAGAGACCCAGTACTTC.